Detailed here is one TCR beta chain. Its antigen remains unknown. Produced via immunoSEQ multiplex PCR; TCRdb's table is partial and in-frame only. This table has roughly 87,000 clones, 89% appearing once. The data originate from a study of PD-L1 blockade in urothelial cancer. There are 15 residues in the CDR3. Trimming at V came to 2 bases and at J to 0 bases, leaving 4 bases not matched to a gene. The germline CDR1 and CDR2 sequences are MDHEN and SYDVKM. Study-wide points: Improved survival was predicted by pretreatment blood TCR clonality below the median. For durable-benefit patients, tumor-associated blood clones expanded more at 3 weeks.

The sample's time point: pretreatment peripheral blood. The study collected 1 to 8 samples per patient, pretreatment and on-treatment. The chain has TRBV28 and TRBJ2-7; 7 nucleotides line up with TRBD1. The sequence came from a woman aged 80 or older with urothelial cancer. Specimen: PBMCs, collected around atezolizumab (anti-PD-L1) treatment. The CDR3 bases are TGTGCCAGCAGTTTAGAGGGGGCCGGCTCCTACGAGCAGTACTTC. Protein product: CASSLEGAGSYEQYF.